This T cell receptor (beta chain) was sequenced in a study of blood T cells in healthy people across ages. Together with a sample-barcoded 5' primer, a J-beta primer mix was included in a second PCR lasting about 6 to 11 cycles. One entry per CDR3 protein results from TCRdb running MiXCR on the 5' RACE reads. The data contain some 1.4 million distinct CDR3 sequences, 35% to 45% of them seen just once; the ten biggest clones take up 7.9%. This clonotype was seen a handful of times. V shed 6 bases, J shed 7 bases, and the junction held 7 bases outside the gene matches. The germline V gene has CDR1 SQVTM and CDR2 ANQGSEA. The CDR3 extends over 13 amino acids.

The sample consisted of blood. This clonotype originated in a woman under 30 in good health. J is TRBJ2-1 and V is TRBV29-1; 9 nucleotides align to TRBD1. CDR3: CSVGQGWMNEQFF. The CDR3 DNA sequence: TGCAGCGTCGGACAGGGGTGGATGAATGAGCAGTTCTTC.